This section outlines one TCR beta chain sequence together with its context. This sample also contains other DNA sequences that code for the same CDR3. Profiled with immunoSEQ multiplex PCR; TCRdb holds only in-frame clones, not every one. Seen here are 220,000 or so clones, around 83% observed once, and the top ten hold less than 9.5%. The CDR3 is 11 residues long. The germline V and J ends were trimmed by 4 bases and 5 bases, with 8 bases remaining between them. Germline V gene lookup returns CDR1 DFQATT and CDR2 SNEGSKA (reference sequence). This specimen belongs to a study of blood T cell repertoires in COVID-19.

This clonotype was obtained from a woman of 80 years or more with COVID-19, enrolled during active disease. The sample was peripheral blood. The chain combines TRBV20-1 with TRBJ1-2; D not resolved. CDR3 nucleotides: TGCAGTGCTACCGGGTCATATGGCTACACCTTC. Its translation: CSATGSYGYTF.